This TCR beta chain appears in the sequencing data of a study of tumor and adjacent non-tumor tissue in lung cancer. This CDR3 region has 16 residues. Germline loops: CDR1 SGHRS, CDR2 YFSETQ. The V gene lost 0 bases and the J gene lost 4 bases, with 15 bases spanning the gap. In its sample, this clonotype was seen once. A modified ARM-PCR protocol with three rounds of nested PCR amplified TCRbeta. MiXCR, applied by TCRdb to the multiplex PCR reads, yields one record per CDR3 protein. Of tens of thousands of distinct CDR3 sequences listed, about two thirds are singletons. RNA was extracted from bulk tissue without any cell sorting. The normal lung tissue was taken more than 3 cm from the tumor edge.

J is TRBJ2-3 and V is TRBV5-1; TRBD1 is a possible D gene (5 bases). Source material: distant non-tumor lung tissue. This TCR was recovered from a woman in her fifties or sixties with non-small cell lung cancer. Here the CDR3 reads CASSLAAGSMADTQYF. CDR3 coding DNA: TGCGCCAGCAGCTTGGCCGCAGGGTCGATGGCAGATACGCAGTATTTT.